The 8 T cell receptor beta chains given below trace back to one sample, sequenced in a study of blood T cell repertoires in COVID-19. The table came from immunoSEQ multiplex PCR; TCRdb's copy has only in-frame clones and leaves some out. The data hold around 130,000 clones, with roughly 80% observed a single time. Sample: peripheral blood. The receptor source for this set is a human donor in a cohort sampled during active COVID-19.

The CDR3 DNA reads as TGTGCCAGTAGTATCGGGACAGGAGGAGGTCAGCCCCAGCATTTT. As protein: CASSIGTGGGQPQHF. The genes are TRBV19 and TRBJ1-5; 8 positions agree with TRBD1. Trimming cost V 3 bases and J 6 bases; bases outside gene matches: 7. The germline V gene has CDR1 LNHDA and CDR2 SQIVND (reference sequence). The CDR3 contains 15 residues.

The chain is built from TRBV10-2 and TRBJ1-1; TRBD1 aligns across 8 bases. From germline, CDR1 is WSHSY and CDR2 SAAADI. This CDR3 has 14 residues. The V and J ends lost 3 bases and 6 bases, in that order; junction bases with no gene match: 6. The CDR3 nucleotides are TGCGCCAGCAGTGACCCCGACAGGGGAGCTGAAGCTTTCTTT. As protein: CASSDPDRGAEAFF.

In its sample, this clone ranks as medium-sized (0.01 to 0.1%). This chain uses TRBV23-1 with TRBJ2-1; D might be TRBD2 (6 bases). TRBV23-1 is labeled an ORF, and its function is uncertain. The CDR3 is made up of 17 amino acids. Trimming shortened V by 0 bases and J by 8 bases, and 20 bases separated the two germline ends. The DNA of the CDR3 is TGCGCCAGCAGTCAATCCGAATTAACGGGAGATGGCGATGAGCAGTTCTTC. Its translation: CASSQSELTGDGDEQFF.

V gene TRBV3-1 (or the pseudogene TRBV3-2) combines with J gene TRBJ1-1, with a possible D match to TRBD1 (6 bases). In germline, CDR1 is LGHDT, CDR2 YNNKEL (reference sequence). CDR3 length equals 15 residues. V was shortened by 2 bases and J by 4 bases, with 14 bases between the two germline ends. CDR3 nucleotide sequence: TGTGCCAGCAGCCAACCTACAGGGATGGGCACTGAAGCTTTCTTT. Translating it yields CASSQPTGMGTEAFF.

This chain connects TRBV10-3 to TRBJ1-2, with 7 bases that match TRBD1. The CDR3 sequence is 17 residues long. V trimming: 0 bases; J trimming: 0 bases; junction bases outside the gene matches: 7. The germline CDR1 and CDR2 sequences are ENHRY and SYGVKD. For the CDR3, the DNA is TGTGCCATCAGTGAGTCGGGGGGACAGCGAGCTAACTATGGCTACACCTTC. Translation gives CAISESGGQRANYGYTF.

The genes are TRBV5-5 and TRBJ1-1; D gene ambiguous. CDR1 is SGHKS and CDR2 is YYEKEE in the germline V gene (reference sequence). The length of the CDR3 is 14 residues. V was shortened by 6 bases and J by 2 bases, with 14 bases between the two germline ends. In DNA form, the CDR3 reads TGTGCCAGCAAATCGGGGTATCGAAACACTGAAGCTTTCTTT. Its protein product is CASKSGYRNTEAFF.

CDR3 loop: CAWSMRVEKLFF. CDR3 coding DNA: TGTGCCTGGAGTATGAGGGTCGAAAAACTGTTTTTT. The rearrangement links TRBV30 to TRBJ1-4; D remains ambiguous. Trimming took off 2 bases at V and 8 bases at J, with 9 bases between the two ends. This CDR3 has 12 amino acids. Germline CDR1 and CDR2: GTSNPN and SVGIG (reference sequence).

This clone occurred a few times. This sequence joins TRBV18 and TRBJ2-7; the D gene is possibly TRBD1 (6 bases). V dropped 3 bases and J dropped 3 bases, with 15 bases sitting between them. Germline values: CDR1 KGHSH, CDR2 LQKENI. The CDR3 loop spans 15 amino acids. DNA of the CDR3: TGTGCCAGCTCACCTCGGACAGACCAGTTCTACGAGCAGTACTTC. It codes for CASSPRTDQFYEQYF.